This T cell receptor beta chain originates from a study of shared clonotypes between healthy human individuals. J lost 3 bases, V lost 2 bases, and 2 bases had no gene match. Germline V gene data show CDR1 as SQVTM and CDR2 as ANQGSEA. This CDR3 is 14 amino acids long. A single count supports this clone. Assay: immunoSEQ multiplex PCR; the TCRdb copy retains only in-frame clones and omits some. The sample contains just over 2,000,000 clones, about 95% of which appear only once. Each donor was a Caucasian adult residing in Nashville, Tennessee. This chain links TRBV29-1 with TRBJ2-3; 10 nucleotides agree with TRBD2. This clonotype was obtained from a man in his late teens or twenties in good health. Sample: naive CD4+ T cells sorted from blood. Subset here: CD45RA+ positively selected. In DNA form, the CDR3 reads TGCAGCGTTGAATCTAGCGGGAGAACAGATACGCAGTATTTT. Its protein product is CSVESSGRTDTQYF.